This is a list of T cell receptor beta chains from one sample in a study of PD-1 blockade in classical Hodgkin lymphoma. TCRdb's copy holds only in-frame clones and misses some; the assay was immunoSEQ multiplex PCR. Here the sample spans 25,000 or so clones, around 85% being singletons. This sample comprised CD4+ T cells from blood, obtained before the fourth cycle of nivolumab. The receptors derive from a human donor with classical Hodgkin lymphoma. Both conserved end residues are trimmed from each CDR3. A D gene is named only where the DNA matches it firmly.

d_gene	v_gene	CDR3aa
-	TRBV5-1	ASSLEVPGQGGYT
-	TRBV7-2	ASSLTYMGNYGYT
-	TRBV30	AWRRAGAPGYT
TRBD1	TRBV5-4	ASSLWTGRGYT
-	TRBV27	ASSLSLAGQPQH
-	TRBV4-2	ASSQDPTPSSYNSPLH
-	TRBV30	AFKKGPGDTEAF
TRBD1	TRBV28	ASSGLDRPNTEAF
TRBD2	TRBV2	ASSVEREARGDTQY
TRBD2	TRBV18	ASSQILKYGRAYEQY
-	TRBV5-6	ASSLDRYSGNTIY
-	TRBV28	ASSSASVRDLRSGNTIY
-	TRBV2	ASRADRGTEAF
-	TRBV5-4	ASSREGLSYGYT
-	TRBV6-6	ASSYLETGELF
TRBD2	TRBV7-9	ASSPGGTSGGYREQY
TRBD1	TRBV4-1	ASSRDRYTDTQY
-	TRBV6-6	ASSYSKGVGNTIY
-	TRBV7-2	ASSLSLRTANTEAF
-	TRBV29-1	SVRVGEVYEQY
TRBD1	TRBV6-1	ASRPGTGRNTEAF
-	TRBV4-1	ASSHDPGQNYEQY
TRBD2	TRBV19	ASSPLADLNEQF
-	TRBV27	ASSLGTSFFGYT
-	TRBV29-1	SVATVDLYGYT
-	TRBV5-4	ASSSGGEQY
-	TRBV27	ASSLGVSNEQF
TRBD2	TRBV7-6	ASSFDSGMGLGTQY
-	TRBV19	ASTPQGGTEAF
TRBD2	TRBV29-1	SVELIAGVNEQF
-	TRBV19	ASSVIGGVNNQPQH
-	TRBV27	ASRPGGAPDTQY
TRBD2	TRBV2	ASIARLAIGELF
-	TRBV7-9	ASSSYLSTDTQY
-	TRBV19	ASSTGPEMAPQH
-	TRBV30	AWSRRPGDPTEKLF
TRBD1	TRBV23-1	ASSPLTGTYMNTEAF
TRBD1	TRBV9	ASSIRDREFGGNTIY
-	TRBV6-5	ASSNPTPNEQF
-	TRBV15	ATSRDIDQPQH
TRBD2	TRBV4-3	ASSQDLPVVRREMGTDTQY
-	TRBV5-4	ASTWGEKLF
TRBD1	TRBV27	ASRSTDRVNQPQH
-	TRBV7-2	ASSLARETQY
TRBD1	TRBV19	ASSPGQGKSNQPQH
-	TRBV2	ASSGGRNTGELF
-	TRBV5-6	ASSPWTRTLEQY